These T cell receptor beta chains were read from a single sample in a study of a mutant IDH1 vaccine in newly diagnosed glioma. No antigens are known for them. The method was immunoSEQ multiplex PCR; TCRdb's version includes in-frame clones alone and lacks a portion of them. The table lists about 110,000 clones, about nine tenths of them singletons, with 0.6% to 0.7% in the top ten. Source: PBMCs, taken from a glioma patient whose treatment included an IDH1 peptide vaccine. The receptors shown here come from a woman aged 50 to 65 with glioma. The CDR3 runs from the conserved cysteine through the conserved F or W.

V gene	J gene	CDR3 length	CDR3 protein
TRBV7-9	TRBJ2-1	17	CASSLGLSGSSYNEQFF
TRBV28	TRBJ2-5	14	CATLSGWEQETQYF
TRBV30	TRBJ2-1	12	CAWSVGVNEQFF
TRBV7-9	TRBJ1-2	15	CASRAGQPRGYGYTF
TRBV19	TRBJ2-3	14	CASSLPGGTDTQYF
TRBV5-1	TRBJ2-6	16	CASSSPVISGANVLTF
TRBV5-4	TRBJ2-1	15	CASSSQGHVNNEQFF
TRBV7-3	TRBJ1-1	13	CASSFDQTTEAFF
TRBV27	TRBJ2-7	16	CASSTPPGQGVYEQYF
TRBV19	TRBJ1-5	16	CASSSWTGYANQPQHF
TRBV7-6	TRBJ2-1	16	CASSLELAGAYNEQFF
TRBV5-1	TRBJ1-4	15	CASSLAGGTNEKLFF
TRBV18	TRBJ2-1	15	CASSQGLAGGNEQFF
TRBV5-1	TRBJ2-1	15	CASSDGTTSYNEQFF
TRBV30	TRBJ1-2	14	CAWSGIRTNYGYTF
TRBV5-1	TRBJ2-1	15	CASSSLAGGDNEQFF
TRBV4-1	TRBJ1-5	15	CASSLRQGGNQPQHF
TRBV28	TRBJ1-1	13	CASSGILYTEAFF
TRBV6-5	TRBJ1-5	13	CASSYGFNQPQHF
TRBV9	TRBJ2-7	14	CASSVSWGVNEQYF
TRBV28	TRBJ2-4	15	CASSIGQVAKNIQYF
TRBV28	TRBJ2-7	17	CASSPRQGSNRRYEQYF
TRBV7-6	TRBJ1-1	14	CASSLKGADTEAFF
TRBV29-1	TRBJ2-7	14	CSVEDKSQAYEQYF
TRBV28	TRBJ1-2	16	CATRPPGERGNGGYTF
TRBV4-2	TRBJ1-4	17	CASSQTVRRDDYEKLFF
TRBV5-4	TRBJ2-1	16	CASSHGLAGGRDEQFF
TRBV14	TRBJ1-3	13	CASSQVVGNTIYF
TRBV5-4	TRBJ2-7	16	CASSLGALRRGYEQYF
TRBV18	TRBJ1-6	16	CASSQEGRGANSPLHF
TRBV7-9	TRBJ2-4	14	CASSLGRTENIQYF
TRBV30	TRBJ2-3	16	CAWSVGLAASTDTQYF
TRBV5-6	TRBJ2-7	15	CASSSVPGRADEQYF
TRBV30	TRBJ2-7	14	CAWSEGSMNYEQYF
TRBV5-4	TRBJ2-3	13	CASSSKGLDTQYF
TRBV29-1	TRBJ1-3	12	CSVEEGVNTIYF
TRBV19	TRBJ2-2	13	CASSTLGSGELFF
TRBV30	TRBJ1-1	11	CAWRLSTEAFF
TRBV6-1	TRBJ2-3	14	CASSDSSGLDTQYF
TRBV7-9	TRBJ2-7	15	CASSPTGAPIHEQYF
TRBV13	TRBJ1-4	17	CASSSDRGGSTNEKLFF
TRBV2	TRBJ2-4	17	CASRSGLAGRGGNIQYF
TRBV2	TRBJ2-5	13	CASSEEGGVTQYF